These 25 T cell receptor beta chains came from one sample sequenced in a study of blood T cells in healthy people across ages. Using a J-beta primer mix together with a sample-barcoded 5' primer, a second PCR was run for about 6 to 11 cycles. TCRdb fed the 5' RACE reads into MiXCR, producing one record per CDR3 protein. This repertoire shows fewer than 2,000,000 distinct CDR3 sequences, roughly two fifths found once; its top ten account for roughly 23%. Sample: blood. The receptors come from a human donor in good health.

In its sample, this clonotype was seen a few times. The chain uses TRBV20-1 and TRBJ2-1, with D unclear. The CDR3 is 13 residues long. Germline lookup yields CDR1 DFQATT and CDR2 SNEGSKA (reference sequence). Trimming took off 4 bases at V and 10 bases at J, with 17 bases between the two ends. The CDR3 bases are TGCAGTGCTAACGATGGACCCGAACGGGAGCAGTTCTTC. Amino acid sequence: CSANDGPEREQFF.

There are a few counts of this clonotype. The chain joins TRBV7-9 to TRBJ1-2; D possibly corresponds to TRBD1 (5 bases). Per germline, CDR1 SEHNR and CDR2 FQNEAQ (reference sequence). The CDR3 runs to 16 residues. Trimming stripped 3 bases from V and 0 bases from J, with 14 bases between. The CDR3 protein is CASSFSLGEANYGYTF. The CDR3 nucleotides are TGTGCCAGCAGCTTCTCCTTAGGGGAAGCTAACTATGGCTACACCTTC.

V and J are TRBV11-2 and TRBJ2-5; TRBD2 is a possible D gene (6 bases). This CDR3 spans 14 amino acids. Trimming took 4 bases from V and 1 from J, leaving 10 bases between them. Germline CDR1 is SGHAT and CDR2 is FQNNGV. The CDR3 region has the DNA TGTGCCAGCAGCTGGACGGGAGCCCAAGAGACCCAGTACTTC. Encoded protein: CASSWTGAQETQYF.

This clonotype was counted between two and nine times. The chain recombines TRBV11-2 with TRBJ2-1; TRBD1 matches 7 bases. Germline CDR1 and CDR2: SGHAT and FQNNGV. The CDR3 loop spans 16 amino acids. V gave up 4 bases and J gave up 7 bases; unmatched junction bases: 13. CDR3 bases: TGTGCCAGCAGCTCCTACGTCGGGACAGAAAAAAATGAGCAGTTCTTC. It yields the protein CASSSYVGTEKNEQFF.

The table lists this clonotype with a few counts. This chain connects TRBV28 to TRBJ2-7; D call uncertain. The CDR3 sequence is 14 residues long. Deletions cut 5 bases from V and 3 bases from J, with 14 bases between. Germline V lookup: CDR1 MDHEN, CDR2 SYDVKM. CDR3 amino acids: CASSGKPPIYEQYF. CDR3 nucleotide sequence: TGTGCCAGCAGTGGGAAACCCCCTATCTACGAGCAGTACTTC.

The chain employs TRBV28 and TRBJ1-5, with D possibly TRBD1 on 5 matching bases. The CDR3 totals 13 residues. The V and J ends lost 8 bases and 6 bases respectively, with 14 bases between them. The germline CDR1 and CDR2 sequences are MDHEN and SYDVKM. The CDR3 region has the DNA TGTGCCAGCGTCTCCCCGGGACCTCAGCCCCAGCATTTT. Encoded protein: CASVSPGPQPQHF. Full variable domain (outside the CDR3, taken from reference TRBV28 and TRBJ1-5): DVKVTQSSRYLVKRTGEKVFLECVQDMDHENMFWYRQDPGLGLRLIYFSYDVKMKEKGDIPEGYSVSREKKERFSLILESASTNQTSMYLCASVSPGPQPQHFGDGTRLSIL.

In nucleotides, the CDR3 is TGTGCCAGCTCACCAGGGGATGTCAATCAGCCCCAGCATTTT. Protein sequence: CASSPGDVNQPQHF. V and J are TRBV18 and TRBJ1-5, with D unresolved. Per germline, CDR1 KGHSH and CDR2 LQKENI. CDR3 length: 14 amino acids. Trimming left V 2 bases short and J 3 bases short, with 8 bases between.

The chain employs TRBV14 and TRBJ1-4; D gene uncertain. The germline V and J ends were trimmed by 1 base and 7 bases, with 13 bases remaining between them. Per germline, CDR1 SGHDN and CDR2 FVKESK. This CDR3 has 15 amino acids. CDR3 nucleotide sequence: TGTGCCAGCAGCCAAGCCCTAGCAGGTGCTGAAAAACTGTTTTTT. Residues: CASSQALAGAEKLFF.

The chain combines TRBV2 with TRBJ1-4; 7 nucleotides line up with TRBD1. The CDR3 loop spans 16 amino acids. The V gene end was trimmed by 3 bases and the J gene end by 6 bases; junction bases not matched to a gene: 10. CDR1 is SNHLY and CDR2 is FYNNEI in the germline V gene. The CDR3, as DNA: TGTGCCAGCAGTGACGACAGGGCATCGTTGGATGAAAAACTGTTTTTT. This codes for CASSDDRASLDEKLFF.

With respect to this clonotype: The junction differs from germline at one of its ends, possibly a read error. V gene TRBV5-1 combines with J gene TRBJ2-5; D is ambiguous. CDR3 length: 13 amino acids. CDR1 and CDR2 (germline): SGHRS, YFSETQ. The CDR3 bases are TGCGTCAGCAGCTTCGGAGTGGAAGAGACCCAGTACTTC. Encoded protein: CVSSFGVEETQYF.

Points on this clonotype: The junction shows a germline mismatch at one end, possibly a read error. This rearrangement joins TRBV18 to TRBJ2-7; 11 nucleotides line up with TRBD1. From germline, CDR1 is KGHSH and CDR2 LQKENI. This CDR3 comprises 15 residues. Here the CDR3 DNA reads TGTGCCAGCCGCCCCGGGACAGGGGGATCCTACGGGCAGTACTTC. Translating it yields CASRPGTGGSYGQYF. Full variable domain (outside the CDR3, taken from reference TRBV18 and TRBJ2-7): NAGVMQNPRHLVRRRGQEARLRCSPMKGHSHVYWYRQLPEEGLKFMVYLQKENIIDESGMPKERFSAEFPKEGPSILRIQQVVRGDSAAYFCASRPGTGGSYGQYFGPGTRLTVT.

This clonotype turned up a few times. The chain combines TRBV20-1 with TRBJ2-3; TRBD1 aligns across 11 bases. CDR1 and CDR2 (germline): DFQATT, SNEGSKA (reference sequence). This CDR3 has 15 amino acids. The junction had 4 bases not matched to a gene; V was cut back by 0 bases and J by 5 bases. The CDR3 DNA sequence: TGCAGTGCTAGAGAGGACAGGGGGCATGTAGATACGCAGTATTTT. It yields the protein CSAREDRGHVDTQYF.

This rearrangement joins TRBV5-5 to TRBJ2-3, with 9 nucleotides matching TRBD1. Per germline, CDR1 SGHKS and CDR2 YYEKEE (reference sequence). This CDR3 region has 16 residues. The ends lost 4 bases at V and 3 bases at J; junction bases unmatched: 9. The CDR3 bases are TGTGCCAGCAGCCTAACAGGGGGCCGAGGTACAGATACGCAGTATTTT. Translated, it gives CASSLTGGRGTDTQYF.

This clonotype came up a few times. The chain's CDR3 is CASSVDPGPNQPQHF. For the CDR3, the DNA is TGTGCCAGCAGCGTAGATCCAGGACCCAATCAGCCCCAGCATTTT. The V gene is TRBV9, the J gene TRBJ1-5; D is ambiguous. CDR3 length equals 15 residues. Germline V CDR1 and CDR2: SGDLS, YYNGEE. V was cut by 0 bases and J by 3 bases, with 10 bases left in between.

A word on this clonotype: A much larger clone differs from this one at a single base, so this may be a read error. V gene TRBV5-1 combines with J gene TRBJ1-6; 7 bases fit TRBD1. V was clipped by 4 bases and J by 11 bases; unmatched bases: 15. Germline lookup yields CDR1 SGHRS and CDR2 YFSETQ. This CDR3 region has 16 residues. CDR3 nucleotide sequence: TGCGCCAGCAGCCATGCCGCCGGGACAGAGAAGGCACCCCTCCACTTT. Residues: CASSHAAGTEKAPLHF.

This chain links TRBV12-1 with TRBJ2-1. With the DNA end fitting TRBJ2-7 better, the J assignment may be wrong. TRBV12-1 is an annotated pseudogene. The CDR3 has 14 residues. CDR3 amino acids: CASSFFRINYEQYF. CDR3 DNA sequence: TGTGCCAGCAGCTTTTTTCGGATTAACTACGAGCAGTACTTC.

The genes are TRBV20-1 and TRBJ1-2; D not resolved. CDR1 DFQATT and CDR2 SNEGSKA come from the germline V gene (reference sequence). Deletions cut 5 bases from V and 5 bases from J, with 18 bases between. The CDR3 sequence is 14 residues long. The CDR3 DNA is TGCAGTGCTCCACCCGACCTCTCAGTTTATGGCTACACCTTC. Protein sequence: CSAPPDLSVYGYTF.

The chain is built from TRBV6-5 and TRBJ1-1; possibly TRBD1 for D (6 bases). Germline CDR1 MNHEY, CDR2 SVGAGI. There are 12 residues in the CDR3. The V end was cut by 0 bases, the J end by 12 bases, with 11 bases between. For the CDR3, the DNA is TGTGCCAGCAGTTACTCGAAGGGACAAACTTTCTTT. This codes for CASSYSKGQTFF.

The V and J genes are TRBV2 and TRBJ2-1; D remains ambiguous. Germline V CDR1 and CDR2: SNHLY, FYNNEI. The CDR3 has 16 amino acids. V lost 7 bases and J 9 bases, leaving 25 bases between the germline ends. The CDR3 is CASTSDDSSRFSEQFF. CDR3 sequence (DNA): TGTGCCAGCACCTCGGACGATTCGAGTCGTTTTAGTGAGCAGTTCTTC.

This clonotype has only a few counts. This sequence joins TRBV29-1 and TRBJ2-1; either TRBD1 or TRBD2 may supply D (5 bases each). Germline values: CDR1 SQVTM, CDR2 ANQGSEA. With 4 bases removed from V and 4 bases from J, the gap between germline ends came to 14 bases. This CDR3 has 14 amino acids. The CDR3 sequence: CSVVKGTPYNEQFF. For the CDR3, the DNA is TGCAGCGTTGTGAAAGGGACCCCTTACAATGAGCAGTTCTTC.

This sequence joins TRBV5-6 and TRBJ2-1; 7 nucleotides agree with TRBD2. Germline assignment: CDR1 SGHDT and CDR2 YYEEEE. The ends lost 4 bases at V and 8 bases at J; junction bases unmatched: 9. The CDR3 has 14 amino acids. CDR3 residues: CASSLGRGTDEQFF. CDR3 coding DNA: TGTGCCAGCAGCCTGGGGAGGGGCACGGATGAGCAGTTCTTC.

V is TRBV7-2 and J is TRBJ1-4; D ambiguous. CDR1 is SGHTA, CDR2 FQGNSA, per germline. The CDR3 totals 14 residues. Trimming left V 6 bases short and J 7 bases short, with 15 bases between. The CDR3 nucleotides are TGTGCCAGCAGTCAAGAGGCTAATTCTGAAAAACTGTTTTTT. Residues: CASSQEANSEKLFF.

The gene calls are TRBV18 and TRBJ1-3; D might be TRBD1 (6 bases). Germline CDR1 reads KGHSH; CDR2 reads LQKENI. The CDR3 contains 16 residues. V lost 3 bases to trimming and J lost 0 bases, with 12 bases between them. Here the CDR3 reads CASSPQQGYSGNTIYF. The CDR3 DNA reads TGTGCCAGCTCACCTCAACAGGGATACTCTGGAAACACCATATATTTT.

This clonotype appeared many times. V and J are TRBV12-3 or TRBV12-4 and TRBJ2-4; TRBD1 might be the D (6 bases). V was cut by 4 bases and J by 13 bases, with 11 bases left in between. The CDR3 has 11 residues. The CDR3 reads CASSSGVEQYF. The CDR3, as DNA: TGTGCCAGCAGTTCAGGGGTGGAGCAGTACTTC.

This clonotype appeared a few times. This chain uses TRBV21-1 with TRBJ1-1; the table's D gene call, TRBD1, was not cross checked with the DNA. TRBV21-1 is labeled a pseudogene. The CDR3 length is 15 residues. For the CDR3, the DNA is TGTGCCAGCAGCGCCAACCGGGACAGGAACACTGAAGCTTTCTTT. Translated: CASSANRDRNTEAFF.